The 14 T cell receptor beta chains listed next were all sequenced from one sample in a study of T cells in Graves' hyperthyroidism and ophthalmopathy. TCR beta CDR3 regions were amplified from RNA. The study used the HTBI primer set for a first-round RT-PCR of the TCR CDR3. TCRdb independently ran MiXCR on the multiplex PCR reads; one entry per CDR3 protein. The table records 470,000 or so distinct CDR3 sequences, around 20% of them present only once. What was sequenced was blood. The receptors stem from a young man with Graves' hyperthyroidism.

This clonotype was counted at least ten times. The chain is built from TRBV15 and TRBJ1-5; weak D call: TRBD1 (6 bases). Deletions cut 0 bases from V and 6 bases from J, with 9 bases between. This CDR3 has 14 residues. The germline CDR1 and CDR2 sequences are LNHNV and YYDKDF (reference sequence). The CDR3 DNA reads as TGTGCCACCAGCAGAGAGCAGGGGCGTCAGCCCCAGCATTTT. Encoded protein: CATSREQGRQPQHF.

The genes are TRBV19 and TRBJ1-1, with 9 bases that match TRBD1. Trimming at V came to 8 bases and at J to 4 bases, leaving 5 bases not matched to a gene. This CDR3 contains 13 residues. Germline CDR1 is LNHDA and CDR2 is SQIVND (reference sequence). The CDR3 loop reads CASETGGVTEAFF. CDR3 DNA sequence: TGTGCCAGTGAGACAGGGGGGGTCACTGAAGCTTTCTTT.

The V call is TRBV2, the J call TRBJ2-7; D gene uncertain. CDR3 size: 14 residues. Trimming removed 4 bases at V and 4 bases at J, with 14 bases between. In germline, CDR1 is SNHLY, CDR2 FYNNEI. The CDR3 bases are TGTGCCAGCAGTGCCCGCCGGAATAATTACGAGCAGTACTTC. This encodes CASSARRNNYEQYF.

The chain's CDR3 is CASSLSMAGGYEQYF. CDR3 nucleotide sequence: TGTGCCAGCAGTTTATCGATGGCGGGGGGGTACGAGCAGTACTTC. J is TRBJ2-7 and V is TRBV27, with 9 bases lining up with TRBD2. The CDR3 runs 15 residues. V shed 0 bases and J 4 bases; nucleotides not matched to a gene: 4. Germline V gene data show CDR1 as MNHEY and CDR2 as SMNVEV (reference sequence).

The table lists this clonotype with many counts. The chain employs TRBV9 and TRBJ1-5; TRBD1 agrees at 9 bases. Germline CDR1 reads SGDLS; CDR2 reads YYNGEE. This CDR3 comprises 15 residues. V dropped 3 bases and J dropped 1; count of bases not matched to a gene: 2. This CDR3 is CASSAGTGSNQPQHF. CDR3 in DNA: TGTGCCAGCAGCGCAGGGACAGGGAGCAATCAGCCCCAGCATTTT. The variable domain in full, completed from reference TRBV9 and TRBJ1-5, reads DSGVTQTPKHLITATGQRVTLRCSPRSGDLSVYWYQQSLDQGLQFLIQYYNGEERAKGNILERFSAQQFPDLHSELNLSSLELGDSALYFCASSAGTGSNQPQHFGDGTRLSIL.

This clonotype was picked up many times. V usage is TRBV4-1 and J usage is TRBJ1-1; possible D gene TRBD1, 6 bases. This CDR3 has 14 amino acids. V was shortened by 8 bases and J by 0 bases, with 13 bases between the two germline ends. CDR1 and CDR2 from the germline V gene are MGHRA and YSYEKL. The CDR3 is CASGSSGVNTEAFF. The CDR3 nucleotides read TGCGCCAGCGGATCGTCAGGGGTGAACACTGAAGCTTTCTTT.

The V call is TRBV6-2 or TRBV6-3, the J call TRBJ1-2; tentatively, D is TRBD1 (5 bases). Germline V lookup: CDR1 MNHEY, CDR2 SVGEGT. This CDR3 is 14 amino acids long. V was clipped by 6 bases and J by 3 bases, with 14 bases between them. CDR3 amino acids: CASSHPGTDYGYTF. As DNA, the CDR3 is TGTGCCAGCAGCCACCCCGGGACGGACTATGGCTACACCTTC.

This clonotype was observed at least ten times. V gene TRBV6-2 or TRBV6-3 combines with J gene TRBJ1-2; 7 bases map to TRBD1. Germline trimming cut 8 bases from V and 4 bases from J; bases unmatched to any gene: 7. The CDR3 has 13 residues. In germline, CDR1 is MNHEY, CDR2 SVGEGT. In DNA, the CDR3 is TGTGCCAGCGGAGACAGGGCTTTCTATGGCTACACCTTC. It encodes CASGDRAFYGYTF.

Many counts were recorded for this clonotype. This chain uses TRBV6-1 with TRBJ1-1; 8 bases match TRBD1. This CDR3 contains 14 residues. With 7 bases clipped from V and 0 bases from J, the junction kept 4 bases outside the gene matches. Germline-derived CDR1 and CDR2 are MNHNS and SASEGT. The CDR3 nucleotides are TGTGCCAGCACCCAGGACAGGGTGAACACTGAAGCTTTCTTT. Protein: CASTQDRVNTEAFF.

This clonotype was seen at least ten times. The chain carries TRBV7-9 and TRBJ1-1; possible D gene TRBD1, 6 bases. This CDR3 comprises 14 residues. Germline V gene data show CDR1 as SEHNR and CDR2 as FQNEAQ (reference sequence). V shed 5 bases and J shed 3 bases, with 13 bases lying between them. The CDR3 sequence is CASSLTGMDTEAFF. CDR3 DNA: TGTGCCAGCAGCCTTACAGGGATGGACACTGAAGCTTTCTTT.

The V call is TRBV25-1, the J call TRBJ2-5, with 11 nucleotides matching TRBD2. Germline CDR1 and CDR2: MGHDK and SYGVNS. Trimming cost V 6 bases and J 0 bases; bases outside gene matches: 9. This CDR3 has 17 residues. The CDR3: CASSRAPGLADQETQYF. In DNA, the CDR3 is TGTGCCAGCAGCCGGGCTCCGGGACTAGCGGACCAAGAGACCCAGTACTTC. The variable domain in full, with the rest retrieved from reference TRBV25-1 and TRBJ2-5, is EADIYQTPRYLVIGTGKKITLECSQTMGHDKMYWYQQDPGMELHLIHYSYGVNSTEKGDLSSESTVSRIRTEHFPLTLESARPSHTSQYLCASSRAPGLADQETQYFGPGTRLLVL.

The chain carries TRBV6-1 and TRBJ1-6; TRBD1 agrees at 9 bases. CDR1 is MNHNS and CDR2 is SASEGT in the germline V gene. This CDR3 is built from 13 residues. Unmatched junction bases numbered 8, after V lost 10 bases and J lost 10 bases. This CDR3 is CATVRDRESPLHF. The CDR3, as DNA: TGTGCCACCGTCCGGGACAGGGAATCACCCCTCCACTTT.

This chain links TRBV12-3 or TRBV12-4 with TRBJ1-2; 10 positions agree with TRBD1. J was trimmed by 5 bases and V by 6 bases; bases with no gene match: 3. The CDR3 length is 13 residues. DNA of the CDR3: TGTGCCAGCAGGACAGGGGGCCGTTATGGCTACACCTTC. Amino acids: CASRTGGRYGYTF.

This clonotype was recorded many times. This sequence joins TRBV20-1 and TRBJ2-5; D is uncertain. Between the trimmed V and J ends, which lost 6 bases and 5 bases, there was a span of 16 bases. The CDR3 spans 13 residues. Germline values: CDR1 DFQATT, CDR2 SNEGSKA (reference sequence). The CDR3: CSARRTVGETQYF. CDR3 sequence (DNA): TGCAGTGCCAGAAGGACGGTGGGGGAGACCCAGTACTTC.